These T cell receptor beta chains were read from a single sample in a study of blood T cells in healthy people across ages. TCRdb reprocessed the 5' RACE reads via MiXCR and lists one record per CDR3 protein. The sample lists some 670,000 distinct CDR3 sequences, about 50% occurring once. Sequences were obtained from blood. The receptors shown here come from a woman over 75 in good health. Both conserved end residues are part of each CDR3.

V: TRBV3-1; CDR3: CASSQDGQGHNEQFF
V: TRBV29-1; CDR3: CSHIAGSTDTQYF
V: TRBV29-1; CDR3: CSVTGQQWGYEQYF
V: TRBV6-6; CDR3: CASRHSSGQTYGYTF
V: TRBV12-3/TRBV12-4; CDR3: CASSPNYRDEQYF
V: TRBV12-3/TRBV12-4; CDR3: CASSGRVGGYTF
V: TRBV12-3/TRBV12-4; CDR3: CASSFSRLAGKVEQFF
V: TRBV7-6; CDR3: CASSIDRSSGNTIYF
V: TRBV7-2; CDR3: CASSYRASGGEYLSYNEQFF
V: TRBV5-1; CDR3: CASSLPEGTGDYEQYF
V: TRBV20-1; CDR3: CSASPSQRVNSPLHF
V: TRBV4-2; CDR3: CASSQAYGPYNEQFF